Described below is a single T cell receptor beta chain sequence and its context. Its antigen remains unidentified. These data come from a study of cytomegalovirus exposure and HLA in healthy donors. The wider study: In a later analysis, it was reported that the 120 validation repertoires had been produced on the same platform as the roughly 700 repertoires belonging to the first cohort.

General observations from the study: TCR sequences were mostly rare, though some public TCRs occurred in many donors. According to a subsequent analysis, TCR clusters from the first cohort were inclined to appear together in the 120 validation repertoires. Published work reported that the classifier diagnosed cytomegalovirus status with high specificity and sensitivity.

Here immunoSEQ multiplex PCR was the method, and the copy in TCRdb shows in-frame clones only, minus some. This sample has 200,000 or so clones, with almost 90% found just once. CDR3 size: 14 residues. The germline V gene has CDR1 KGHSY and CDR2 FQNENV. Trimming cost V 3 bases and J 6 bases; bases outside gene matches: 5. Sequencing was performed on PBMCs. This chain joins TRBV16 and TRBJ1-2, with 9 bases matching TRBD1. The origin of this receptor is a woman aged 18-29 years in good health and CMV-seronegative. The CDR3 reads CASSHRTGDDGYTF. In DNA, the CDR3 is TGTGCCAGCAGCCACAGGACAGGGGATGATGGCTACACCTTC.